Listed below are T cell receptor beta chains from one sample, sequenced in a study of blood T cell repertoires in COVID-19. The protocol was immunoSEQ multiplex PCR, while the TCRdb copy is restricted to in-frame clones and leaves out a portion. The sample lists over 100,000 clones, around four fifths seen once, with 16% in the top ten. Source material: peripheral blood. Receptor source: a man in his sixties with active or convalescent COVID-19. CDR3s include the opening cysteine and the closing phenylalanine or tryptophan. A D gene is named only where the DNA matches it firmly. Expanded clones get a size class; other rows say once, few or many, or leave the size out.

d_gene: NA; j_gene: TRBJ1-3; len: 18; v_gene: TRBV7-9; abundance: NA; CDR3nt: TGTGCCAGCAGCCCGGGTGGGGCCGCATACAACTCTGGAAACACCATATATTTT; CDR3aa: CASSPGGAAYNSGNTIYF
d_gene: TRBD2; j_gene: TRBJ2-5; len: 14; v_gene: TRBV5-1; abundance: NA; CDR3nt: TGCGCCAGCCGTACTAGCGGGAGAACAGAGACCCAGTACTTC; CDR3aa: CASRTSGRTETQYF
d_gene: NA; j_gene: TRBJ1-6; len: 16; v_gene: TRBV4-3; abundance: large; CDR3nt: TGCGCCAGCAGCCAAGCCCGGACCGGGACAATGATGCCCCTCCACTTT; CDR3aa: CASSQARTGTMMPLHF
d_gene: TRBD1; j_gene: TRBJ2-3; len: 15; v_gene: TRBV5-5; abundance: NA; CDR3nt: TGTGCCAGCAGCTTGGAGACAGGGGTCCCAGATACGCAGTATTTT; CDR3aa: CASSLETGVPDTQYF
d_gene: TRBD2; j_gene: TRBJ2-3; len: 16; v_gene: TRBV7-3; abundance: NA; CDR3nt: TGTGCCAGCAGTCCCTCAGTAGCGGGAGCCCCAGATACGCAGTATTTT; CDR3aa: CASSPSVAGAPDTQYF
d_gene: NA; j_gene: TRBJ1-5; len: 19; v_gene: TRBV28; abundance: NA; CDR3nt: TGTGCCAGCAGTTCATCCGGGACTCTCGGGGGTTATAGCAATCAGCCCCAGCATTTT; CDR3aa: CASSSSGTLGGYSNQPQHF
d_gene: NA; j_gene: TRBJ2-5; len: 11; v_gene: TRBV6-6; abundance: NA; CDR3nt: TGTGCCAGCAGTTACCGGGAGACCCAGTACTTC; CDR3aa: CASSYRETQYF
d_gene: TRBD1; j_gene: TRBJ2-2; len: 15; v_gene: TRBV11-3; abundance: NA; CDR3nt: TGTGCCAGCAGCGGGCGAACAGGGGTGATCGGGGAGCTGTTTTTT; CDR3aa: CASSGRTGVIGELFF
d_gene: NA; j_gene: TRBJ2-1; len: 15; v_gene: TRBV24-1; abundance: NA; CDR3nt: TGTGCCACCAGTGATAGGGCTAGCGCCTACAATGAGCAGTTCTTC; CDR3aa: CATSDRASAYNEQFF
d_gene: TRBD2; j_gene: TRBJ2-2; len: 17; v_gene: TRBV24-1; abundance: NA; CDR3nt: TGTGCCACCAGTGATCGACTGGGGAGGGCTAACACCGGGGAGCTGTTTTTT; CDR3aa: CATSDRLGRANTGELFF
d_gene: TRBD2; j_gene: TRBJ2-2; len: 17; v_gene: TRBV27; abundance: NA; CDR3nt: TGTGCCAGCAGTTTATCCCCTCTAGCGGGGAGCACCGGGGAGCTGTTTTTT; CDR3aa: CASSLSPLAGSTGELFF
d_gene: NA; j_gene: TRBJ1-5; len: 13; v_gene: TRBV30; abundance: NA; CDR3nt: TGTGCCTGGAGTGTAGCGTACGGACAGCCCCAGCATTTT; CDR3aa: CAWSVAYGQPQHF
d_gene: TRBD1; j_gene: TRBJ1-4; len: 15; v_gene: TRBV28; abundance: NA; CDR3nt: TGTGCCAGCAGTTCCATGGGACAGCTTAATGAAAAACTGTTTTTT; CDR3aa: CASSSMGQLNEKLFF
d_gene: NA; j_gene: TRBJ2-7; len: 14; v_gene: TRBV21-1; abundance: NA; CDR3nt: TGTGCCAGCAGCCGAAACGGGGGGTCCTACGAGCAGTACTTC; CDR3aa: CASSRNGGSYEQYF
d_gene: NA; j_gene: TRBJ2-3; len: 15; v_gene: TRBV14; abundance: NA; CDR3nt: TGTGCCAGCAGCCAAGGGGGCTTCGGCACAGATACGCAGTATTTT; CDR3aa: CASSQGGFGTDTQYF
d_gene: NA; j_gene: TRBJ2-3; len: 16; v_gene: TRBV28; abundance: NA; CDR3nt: TGTGCCAGCAGCAGGACGAACGGGGGAAGCACAGATACGCAGTATTTT; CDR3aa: CASSRTNGGSTDTQYF
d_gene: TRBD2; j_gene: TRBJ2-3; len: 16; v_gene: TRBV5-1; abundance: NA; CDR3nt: TGCGCCAGCAGCACGGGACTAGCAATTCGTGCCGATACGCAGTATTTT; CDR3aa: CASSTGLAIRADTQYF
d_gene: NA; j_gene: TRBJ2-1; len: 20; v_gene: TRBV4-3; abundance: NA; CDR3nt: TGCGCCAGCAGCCAAGATCCCCCCTTGCGGGGACCAGGAGGGAACAATGAGCAGTTCTTC; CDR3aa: CASSQDPPLRGPGGNNEQFF
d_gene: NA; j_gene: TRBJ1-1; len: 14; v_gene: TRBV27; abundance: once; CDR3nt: TGTGCCAGCATCTTCCGGGCGGGAACCACTGAAGCTTTCTTT; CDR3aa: CASIFRAGTTEAFF
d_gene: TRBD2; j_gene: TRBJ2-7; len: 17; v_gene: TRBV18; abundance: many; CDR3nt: TGTGCCAGCTCACCGTATAAAGCTAGCGGGCTTTCCTACGAGCAGTACTTC; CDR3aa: CASSPYKASGLSYEQYF
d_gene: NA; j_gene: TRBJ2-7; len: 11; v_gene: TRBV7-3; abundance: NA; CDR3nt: TGTGCCAGCAGCTTAATTAGGGGCGGAATCTTC; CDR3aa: CASSLIRGGIF
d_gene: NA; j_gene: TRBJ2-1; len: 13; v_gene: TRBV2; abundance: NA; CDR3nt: TGTGCCAGCAGTCGGACGGGAAAAGGGGAGCAGTTCTTC; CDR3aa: CASSRTGKGEQFF